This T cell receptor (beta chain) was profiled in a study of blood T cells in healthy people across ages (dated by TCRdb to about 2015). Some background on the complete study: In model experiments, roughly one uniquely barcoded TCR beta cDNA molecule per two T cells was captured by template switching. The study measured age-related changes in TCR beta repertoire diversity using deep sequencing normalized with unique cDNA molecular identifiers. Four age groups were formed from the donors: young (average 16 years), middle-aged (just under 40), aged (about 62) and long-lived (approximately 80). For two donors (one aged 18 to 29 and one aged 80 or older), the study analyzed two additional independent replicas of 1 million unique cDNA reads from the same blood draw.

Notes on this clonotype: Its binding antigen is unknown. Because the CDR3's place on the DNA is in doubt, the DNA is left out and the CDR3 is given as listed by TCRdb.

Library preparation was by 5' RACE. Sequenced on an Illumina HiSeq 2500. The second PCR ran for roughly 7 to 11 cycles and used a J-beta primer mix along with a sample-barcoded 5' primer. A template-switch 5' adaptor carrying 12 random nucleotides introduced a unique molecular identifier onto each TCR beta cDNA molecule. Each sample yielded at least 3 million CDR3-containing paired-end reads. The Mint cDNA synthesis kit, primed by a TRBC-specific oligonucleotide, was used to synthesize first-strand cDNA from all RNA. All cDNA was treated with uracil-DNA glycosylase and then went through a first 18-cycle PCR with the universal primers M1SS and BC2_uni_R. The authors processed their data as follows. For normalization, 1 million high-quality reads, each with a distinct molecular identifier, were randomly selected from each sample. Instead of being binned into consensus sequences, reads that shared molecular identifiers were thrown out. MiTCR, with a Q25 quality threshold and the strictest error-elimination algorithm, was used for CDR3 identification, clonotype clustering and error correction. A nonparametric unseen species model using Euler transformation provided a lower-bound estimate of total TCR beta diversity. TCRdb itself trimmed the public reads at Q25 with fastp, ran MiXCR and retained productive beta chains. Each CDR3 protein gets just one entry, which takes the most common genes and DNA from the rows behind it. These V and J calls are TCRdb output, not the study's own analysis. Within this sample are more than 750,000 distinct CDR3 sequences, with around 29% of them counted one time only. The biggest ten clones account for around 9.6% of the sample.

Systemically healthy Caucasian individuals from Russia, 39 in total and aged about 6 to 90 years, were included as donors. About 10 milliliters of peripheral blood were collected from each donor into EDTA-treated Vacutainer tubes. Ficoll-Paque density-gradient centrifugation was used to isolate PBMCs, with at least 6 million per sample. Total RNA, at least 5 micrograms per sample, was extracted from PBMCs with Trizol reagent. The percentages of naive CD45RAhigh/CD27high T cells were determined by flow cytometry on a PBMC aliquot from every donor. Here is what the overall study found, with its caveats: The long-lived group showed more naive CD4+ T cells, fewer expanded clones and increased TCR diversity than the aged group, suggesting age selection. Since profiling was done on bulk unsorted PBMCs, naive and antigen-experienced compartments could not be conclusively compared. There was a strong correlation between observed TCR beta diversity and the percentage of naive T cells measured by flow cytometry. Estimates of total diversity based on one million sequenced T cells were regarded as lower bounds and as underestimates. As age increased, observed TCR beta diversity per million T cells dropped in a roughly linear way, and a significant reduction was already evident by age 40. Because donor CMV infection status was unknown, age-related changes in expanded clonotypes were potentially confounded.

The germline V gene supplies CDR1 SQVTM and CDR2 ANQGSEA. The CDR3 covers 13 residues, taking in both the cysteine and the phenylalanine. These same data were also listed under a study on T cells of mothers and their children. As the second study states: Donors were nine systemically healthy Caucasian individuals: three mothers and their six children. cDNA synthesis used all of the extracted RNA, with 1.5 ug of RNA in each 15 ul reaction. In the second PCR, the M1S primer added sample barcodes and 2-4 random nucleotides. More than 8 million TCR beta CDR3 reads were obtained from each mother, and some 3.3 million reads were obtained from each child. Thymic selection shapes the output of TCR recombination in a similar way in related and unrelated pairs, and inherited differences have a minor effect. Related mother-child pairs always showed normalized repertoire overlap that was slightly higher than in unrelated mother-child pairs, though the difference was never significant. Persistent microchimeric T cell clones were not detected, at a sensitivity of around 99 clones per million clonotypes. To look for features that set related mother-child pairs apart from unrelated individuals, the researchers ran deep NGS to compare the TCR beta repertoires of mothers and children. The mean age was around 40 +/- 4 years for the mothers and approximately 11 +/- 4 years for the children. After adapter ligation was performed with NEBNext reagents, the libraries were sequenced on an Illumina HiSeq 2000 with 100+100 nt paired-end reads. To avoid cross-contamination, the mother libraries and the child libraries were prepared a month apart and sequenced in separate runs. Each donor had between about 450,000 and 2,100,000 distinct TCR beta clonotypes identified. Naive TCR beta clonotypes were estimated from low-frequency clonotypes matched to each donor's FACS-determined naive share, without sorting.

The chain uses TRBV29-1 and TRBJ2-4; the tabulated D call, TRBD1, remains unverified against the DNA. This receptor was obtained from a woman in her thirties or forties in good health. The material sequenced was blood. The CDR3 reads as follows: CSVGQGTKNIRYF.